The 14 T cell receptor beta chains below come from one sample, sequenced in a study of CXCR3-negative and CXCR3-positive naive CD8 T cells. The authors made the TRB cDNA libraries by 5' RACE using UMI labels. TCRdb reprocessed the 5' RACE reads; each CDR3 protein has one entry and no DNA is given. This sample lists about 120,000 distinct CDR3 sequences; its ten largest clones have approximately 0.29%. Sequenced sample: naive CXCR3- CD8+ T cells from blood. Subset meaning: CD45RO-CCR7+CD27+CD95- naive CD8+ T cells lacking CXCR3 (TNR3-). These receptors originate from a human donor in good health. Some clones in this sample may be carry-over from other donors' samples.

The rearrangement uses TRBV7-9 and TRBJ2-1; TCRdb picks TRBD1, but there is no DNA to check that call. Germline values: CDR1 SEHNR, CDR2 FQNEAQ (reference sequence). This CDR3 is built from 15 residues. The CDR3 loop reads CASSAETRGYNEQFF.

This chain links TRBV9 with TRBJ2-5; TCRdb's D gene call, TRBD1, goes unchecked for lack of DNA. The CDR3 runs to 13 residues. Germline-derived CDR1 and CDR2 are SGDLS and YYNGEE. CDR3 in amino acids: CATNRAPGETQYF.

This chain joins TRBV6-6 and TRBJ2-3; the D call from TCRdb, TRBD1, cannot be confirmed without DNA. Germline V lookup: CDR1 MNHNY, CDR2 SVGAGI (reference sequence). This CDR3 is built from 13 residues. The CDR3: CASERGAADTQYF.

The gene calls are TRBV4-1 and TRBJ1-2; TCRdb picks TRBD1, but there is no DNA to check that call. The germline gives CDR1 MGHRA, CDR2 YSYEKL. This CDR3 has 19 amino acids. The CDR3 protein is CASSHITPQGRSTNYGYTF.

CDR3 in amino acids: CASRVSGGTDTQYF. This sequence joins TRBV5-1 and TRBJ2-3; TCRdb indicates TRBD2, and absent DNA this call remains unverified. The germline gives CDR1 SGHRS, CDR2 YFSETQ. The CDR3 has 14 amino acids.

CDR3 residues: CATSSTGPHQPQHF. This chain joins TRBV15 and TRBJ1-5. Germline V gene sequence: CDR1 LNHNV, CDR2 YYDKDF (reference sequence). This CDR3 is 14 amino acids long.

V gene TRBV7-9 combines with J gene TRBJ2-7; TCRdb calls TRBD1, which cannot be checked without DNA. Germline V gives CDR1 SEHNR, CDR2 FQNEAQ (reference sequence). CDR3 size: 14 residues. Here the CDR3 reads CASSLTGRYGEQYF.

The chain is built from TRBV6-6 and TRBJ2-7; TCRdb gives TRBD1 as the D gene, but with no DNA this cannot be confirmed. CDR1 MNHNY and CDR2 SVGAGI come from the germline V gene (reference sequence). The CDR3 runs 14 residues. CDR3 loop: CASSYTMTEYEQYF.

The chain has TRBV2 and TRBJ2-5; the TRBD2 assignment by TCRdb is unverifiable without DNA. The CDR3 sequence is 14 residues long. CDR1 is SNHLY, CDR2 FYNNEI, per germline. The CDR3 here is CASYWEEGQETQYF.

The V call is TRBV28, the J call TRBJ2-1. The CDR3 is 12 residues long. From germline, CDR1 is MDHEN and CDR2 SYDVKM. The CDR3 sequence: CASTENYNEQFF. Combining the CDR3 with reference TRBV28 and TRBJ2-1 gives the whole variable domain DVKVTQSSRYLVKRTGEKVFLECVQDMDHENMFWYRQDPGLGLRLIYFSYDVKMKEKGDIPEGYSVSREKKERFSLILESASTNQTSMYLCASTENYNEQFFGPGTRLTVL.

The chain's CDR3 is CASSFGGATGNTIYF. V usage is TRBV7-2 and J usage is TRBJ1-3; TCRdb lists TRBD1, though no DNA is available to test this call. Germline assignment: CDR1 SGHTA and CDR2 FQGNSA. The CDR3 is 15 amino acids.

The chain recombines TRBV4-3 with TRBJ2-7; lacking DNA, the TRBD2 call made by TCRdb goes unchecked. Germline CDR1 and CDR2: LGHNA and YSLEER. This CDR3 contains 13 residues. The CDR3 here is CASSQARGVEQYF.

This chain joins TRBV6-6 and TRBJ2-7; the TRBD2 assignment by TCRdb is unverifiable without DNA. The CDR3 has 14 residues. From germline, CDR1 is MNHNY and CDR2 SVGAGI (reference sequence). This CDR3 reads CASSLTGGYYEQYF.

This chain connects TRBV5-1 to TRBJ2-7. The CDR3 is 14 amino acids. Germline V gene data show CDR1 as SGHRS and CDR2 as YFSETQ. The CDR3 region is CASSLEVVSREQYF.